This is a list of T cell receptor beta chains from one sample in a study of blood T cell repertoires in COVID-19. TCRdb keeps only in-frame clones here, not all; method: immunoSEQ multiplex PCR. The top ten clones hold about 1.7% of a sample with hundreds of thousands of clones, approximately 84% of them seen once. Sequencing input: PBMCs or T cells enriched from blood (not recorded which). These receptors originate from a middle-aged man who had recovered from COVID-19. Both conserved end residues are part of each CDR3. The D gene is left open where the match is weak. Where a row states a size, it is once, few, many or the class of an expanded clone; other rows omit it.

D gene	J gene	clone size	V gene	CDR3 protein	CDR3 DNA
.	TRBJ2-1	.	TRBV5-1	CASTSLSGNNNEQFF	TGCGCCAGCACCTCCCTATCCGGGAACAACAATGAGCAGTTCTTC
.	TRBJ1-1	.	TRBV29-1	CSVEDLGRGFTEAFF	TGCAGCGTTGAAGATCTGGGGAGGGGTTTCACTGAAGCTTTCTTT
.	TRBJ1-1	.	TRBV9	CASSSHGGGNTEAFF	TGTGCCAGCAGCTCCCACGGCGGGGGGAACACTGAAGCTTTCTTT
TRBD1	TRBJ2-4	.	TRBV2	CASNPGGVGIQYF	TGTGCCAGCAACCCAGGGGGCGTGGGCATTCAGTACTTC
TRBD1	TRBJ1-5	few	TRBV2	CASGTANQPQHF	TGTGCCAGCGGGACAGCAAATCAGCCCCAGCATTTT
.	TRBJ1-1	.	TRBV6-2/TRBV6-3	CASSYSTGGLNTEAFF	TGTGCCAGCAGTTATTCCACCGGAGGTCTCAACACTGAAGCTTTCTTT
.	TRBJ1-1	.	TRBV28	CASRDRLTEAFF	TGTGCCAGCAGAGACAGACTCACTGAAGCTTTCTTT
.	TRBJ2-3	.	TRBV3-1/TRBV3-2	CASSQSVDTQYF	TGTGCCAGCAGCCAGTCGGTGGATACGCAGTATTTT
.	TRBJ1-4	.	TRBV28	CASSPGDFNEKLFF	TGTGCCAGCAGTCCCGGGGACTTTAATGAAAAACTGTTTTTT
.	TRBJ1-2	few	TRBV6-5	CASNRVRQTYGYTF	TGTGCCAGCAATAGAGTGAGACAGACTTATGGCTACACCTTC
TRBD1	TRBJ2-1	.	TRBV6-5	CASSYGWTGVSEQFF	TGTGCCAGCAGTTACGGCTGGACAGGGGTAAGTGAGCAGTTCTTC
.	TRBJ2-7	.	TRBV18	CASSPSALLEQYF	TGTGCCAGCTCACCAAGCGCACTCCTCGAGCAGTACTTC
.	TRBJ1-5	.	TRBV7-3	CASSLTGDQPQHF	TGTGCCAGCAGCTTAACAGGGGATCAGCCCCAGCATTTT
.	TRBJ2-1	.	TRBV7-9	CASRWGSGFNEQFF	TGTGCCTCGAGGTGGGGTAGCGGATTCAATGAGCAGTTCTTC
TRBD2	TRBJ2-7	.	TRBV5-6	CASSGGTRKKVEQYF	TGTGCCAGCAGCGGTGGGACTAGAAAGAAGGTCGAGCAGTACTTC
.	TRBJ2-7	few	TRBV9	CASSVRGDEQYF	TGTGCCAGCAGCGTACGGGGTGACGAGCAGTACTTC
.	TRBJ1-1	.	TRBV28	CASSYTGSLNTEAFF	TGTGCCAGCAGTTATACAGGGTCCCTGAACACTGAAGCTTTCTTT
TRBD2	TRBJ2-5	.	TRBV19	CASKNNLAGGQETQYF	TGTGCCAGTAAAAACAATCTAGCGGGGGGGCAAGAGACCCAGTACTTC
.	TRBJ1-4	.	TRBV15	CATSRVGATNEKLFF	TGTGCCACCAGCAGAGTCGGTGCAACTAATGAAAAACTGTTTTTT
.	TRBJ1-2	few	TRBV7-8	CASSPGVNYGYTF	TGTGCCAGCAGCCCCGGAGTCAACTATGGCTACACCTTC
.	TRBJ2-2	.	TRBV27	CASSSPMWGREGGTGELFF	TGTGCCAGCAGTTCGCCAATGTGGGGGAGGGAGGGGGGCACCGGGGAGCTGTTTTTT
.	TRBJ2-7	.	TRBV5-6	CASSLVDNSYEQYF	TGTGCCAGCAGCTTAGTGGACAACTCCTACGAGCAGTACTTC
.	TRBJ1-3	.	TRBV7-6	CASSLATEKGNTIYF	TGTGCCAGCAGCTTAGCGACAGAGAAAGGAAACACCATATATTTT
.	TRBJ1-2	few	TRBV28	CASIPIRRPGSSGYTF	TGTGCCAGCATCCCGATACGAAGGCCAGGGTCCTCTGGCTACACCTTC
TRBD2	TRBJ2-2	.	TRBV6-5	CASSSGTRKAGELFF	TGTGCCAGCAGTTCCGGGACTAGAAAGGCCGGGGAGCTGTTTTTT
TRBD2	TRBJ2-3	.	TRBV28	CASSYPLAGNTDTQYF	TGTGCCAGCAGTTACCCTCTAGCGGGGAACACAGATACGCAGTATTTT
TRBD2	TRBJ2-7	.	TRBV11-3	CASSLVSTSGRRGEQYF	TGTGCCAGCAGCTTAGTAAGCACTAGCGGGAGGAGGGGCGAGCAGTACTTC
.	TRBJ1-3	.	TRBV7-2	CASSLARDSGNTIYF	TGTGCCAGCAGCTTAGCACGGGACTCTGGAAACACCATATATTTT
TRBD1	TRBJ1-4	few	TRBV15	CATSTKGTVYEKLFF	TGTGCCACCAGCACCAAAGGGACAGTTTATGAAAAACTGTTTTTT
.	TRBJ1-1	.	TRBV11-2	CASSTQGRTEAFF	TGTGCCAGCAGTACACAGGGTCGCACTGAAGCTTTCTTT
TRBD2	TRBJ2-7	.	TRBV7-2	CASSTRGVNEGEQYF	TGTGCCAGCAGCACCCGGGGGGTCAACGAAGGCGAGCAGTACTTC
.	TRBJ2-2	once	TRBV30	CAWSVLGGWGGELFF	TGTGCCTGGAGTGTACTGGGGGGATGGGGCGGGGAGCTGTTTTTT
.	TRBJ1-1	.	TRBV7-2	CASSLVAGQISAEAFF	TGTGCCAGCAGCTTAGTAGCCGGACAGATTTCTGCTGAAGCTTTCTTT
TRBD2	TRBJ2-3	.	TRBV4-2	CASSHQGTSGGLTDTQYF	TGTGCCAGCAGCCACCAGGGGACTAGCGGGGGGCTCACAGATACGCAGTATTTT
.	TRBJ1-6	.	TRBV30	CAWSSGGDSPLHF	TGTGCCTGGAGTTCGGGGGGTGATTCACCCCTCCACTTT
.	TRBJ1-5	once	TRBV7-8	CASSLAGDHQPQHF	TGTGCCAGCAGCTTAGCAGGGGATCATCAGCCCCAGCATTTT
TRBD1	TRBJ2-7	.	TRBV7-9	CASSPDRDPYEQYF	TGTGCCAGCAGCCCTGACAGGGACCCCTACGAGCAGTACTTC
TRBD2	TRBJ2-3	.	TRBV3-1/TRBV3-2	CASSQWLAGADFTDTQYF	TGTGCCAGCAGCCAATGGCTAGCGGGGGCCGATTTCACAGATACGCAGTATTTT
TRBD1	TRBJ1-6	few	TRBV19	CASSFDRAPYSPLHF	TGTGCCAGTAGTTTTGACAGGGCTCCATATTCACCCCTCCACTTT
TRBD1	TRBJ2-3	.	TRBV28	CASSSPGQGASTGTDTQYF	TGTGCCAGCAGTTCTCCGGGACAGGGGGCGAGTACGGGCACAGATACGCAGTATTTT
.	TRBJ1-6	.	TRBV3-1/TRBV3-2	CASSSPQGADSPLHF	TGTGCCAGCAGCTCCCCACAGGGAGCTGACTCACCCCTCCACTTT
TRBD1	TRBJ2-3	.	TRBV7-3	CASSLGTAASTDTQYF	TGTGCCAGCAGCCTCGGGACAGCAGCTAGCACAGATACGCAGTATTTT
.	TRBJ1-2	.	TRBV30	CAWSLGGWGYTF	TGTGCCTGGAGTTTGGGGGGTTGGGGCTACACCTTC
TRBD1	TRBJ1-6	.	TRBV29-1	CSARDRDNSPLHF	TGCAGCGCCCGGGACAGAGATAATTCACCCCTCCACTTT
.	TRBJ1-5	.	TRBV14	CAASGSYRYSNQPQHF	TGTGCCGCTAGTGGGTCCTACCGCTATAGCAATCAGCCCCAGCATTTT
TRBD1	TRBJ1-5	.	TRBV19	CASTPTGSLGQPQHF	TGTGCCAGTACCCCGACAGGGTCTTTAGGACAGCCCCAGCATTTT
TRBD2	TRBJ2-5	.	TRBV5-1	CASSLAGGALGETQYF	TGCGCCAGCAGCTTGGCCGGGGGGGCGTTGGGAGAGACCCAGTACTTC
.	TRBJ2-1	.	TRBV10-3	CAISESHEQFF	TGTGCCATCAGTGAAAGCCATGAGCAGTTCTTC
.	TRBJ1-2	.	TRBV19	CASSIGTTYGYTF	TGTGCCAGTAGTATAGGGACAACCTATGGCTACACCTTC